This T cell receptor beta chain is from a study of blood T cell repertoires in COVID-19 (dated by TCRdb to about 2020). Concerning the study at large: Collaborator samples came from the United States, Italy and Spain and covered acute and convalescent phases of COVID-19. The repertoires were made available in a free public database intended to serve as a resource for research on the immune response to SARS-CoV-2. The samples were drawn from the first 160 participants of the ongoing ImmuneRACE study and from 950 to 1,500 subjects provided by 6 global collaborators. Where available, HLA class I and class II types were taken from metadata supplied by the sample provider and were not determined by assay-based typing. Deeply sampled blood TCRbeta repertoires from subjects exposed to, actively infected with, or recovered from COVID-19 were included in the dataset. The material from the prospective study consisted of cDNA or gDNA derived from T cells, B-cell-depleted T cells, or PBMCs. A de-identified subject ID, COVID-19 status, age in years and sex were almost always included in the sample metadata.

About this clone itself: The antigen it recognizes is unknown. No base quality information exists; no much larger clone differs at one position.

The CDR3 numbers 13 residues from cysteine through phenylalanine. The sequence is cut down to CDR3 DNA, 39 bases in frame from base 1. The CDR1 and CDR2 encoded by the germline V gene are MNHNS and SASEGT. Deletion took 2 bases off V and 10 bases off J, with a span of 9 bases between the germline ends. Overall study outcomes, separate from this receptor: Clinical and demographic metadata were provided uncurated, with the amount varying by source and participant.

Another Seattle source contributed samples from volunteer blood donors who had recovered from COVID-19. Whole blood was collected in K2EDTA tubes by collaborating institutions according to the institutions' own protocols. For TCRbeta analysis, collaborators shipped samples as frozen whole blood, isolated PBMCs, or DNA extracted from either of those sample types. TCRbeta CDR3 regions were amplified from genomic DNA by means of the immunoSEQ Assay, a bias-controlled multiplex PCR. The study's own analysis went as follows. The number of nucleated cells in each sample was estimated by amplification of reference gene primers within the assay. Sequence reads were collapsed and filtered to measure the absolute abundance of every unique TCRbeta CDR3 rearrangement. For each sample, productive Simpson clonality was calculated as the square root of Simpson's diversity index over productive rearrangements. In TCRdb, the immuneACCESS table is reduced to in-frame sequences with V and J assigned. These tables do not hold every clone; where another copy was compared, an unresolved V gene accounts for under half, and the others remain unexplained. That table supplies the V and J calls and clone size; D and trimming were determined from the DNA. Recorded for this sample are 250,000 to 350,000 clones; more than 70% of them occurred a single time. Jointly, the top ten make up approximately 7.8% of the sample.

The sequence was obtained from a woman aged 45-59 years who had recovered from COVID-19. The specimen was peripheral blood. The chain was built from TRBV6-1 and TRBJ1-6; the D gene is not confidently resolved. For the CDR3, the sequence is CASSETEGSPLHF. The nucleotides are TGTGCCAGCAGTGAAACTGAGGGCTCACCCCTCCACTTT.